The 3 T cell receptor beta chains below all came from one sample that was sequenced in a study of blood T cell repertoires in COVID-19. Sequencing was performed with immunoSEQ multiplex PCR; in TCRdb, only in-frame clones are kept and a portion is missing. The profile shows some 400,000 clones, roughly 86% of them singletons. Sequenced input: peripheral blood. Receptors originate from a human donor with acute or convalescent COVID-19. The donor label of this sample is uncertain.

V and J are TRBV2 and TRBJ1-6, with TRBD1 as a possible D gene (5 bases). The CDR3 is 14 amino acids. V was cut by 9 bases and J by 0 bases, with 9 bases left in between. The germline gives CDR1 SNHLY, CDR2 FYNNEI. The chain's CDR3 is CASRQISYNSPLHF. The CDR3 DNA reads as TGTGCCAGTAGACAGATCTCCTATAATTCACCCCTCCACTTT. Full variable domain (outside the CDR3, taken from reference TRBV2 and TRBJ1-6): EPEVTQTPSHQVTQMGQEVILRCVPISNHLYFYWYRQILGQKVEFLVSFYNNEISEKSEIFDDQFSVERPDGSNFTLKIRSTKLEDSAMYFCASRQISYNSPLHFGNGTRLTVT.

V gene TRBV29-1 combines with J gene TRBJ2-7; possible D gene TRBD2, 6 bases. The CDR3 runs 13 residues. CDR1 is SQVTM and CDR2 is ANQGSEA in the germline V gene. V was cut by 7 bases and J by 2 bases, with 15 bases left in between. The CDR3 reads CSGGPGLAYEQYF. The CDR3 DNA follows: TGCAGCGGGGGACCGGGACTCGCCTACGAGCAGTACTTC.

This clone was observed a few times. The J gene is TRBJ2-6, the V gene TRBV6-5; possible D gene TRBD1, 6 bases. Trimming stripped 5 bases from V and 0 bases from J, with 8 bases between. CDR1 MNHEY and CDR2 SVGAGI come from the germline V gene. The CDR3 length is 15 residues. The CDR3 loop reads CASSKDSSGANVLTF. CDR3 sequence (DNA): TGTGCCAGCAGTAAGGACAGCTCTGGGGCCAACGTCCTGACTTTC.